The T cell receptor beta chain under discussion was sequenced for a study of CD8+CD57+ T cells in acquired aplastic anemia. As for the study in general: Each DNA sample taken from sorted CD4+ and CD8+ cells came to 3 to 3.5 ug on average. Study-level points and caveats: Levels of CD8+ Simpson's diversity were not significantly distinct in patients versus controls. Some 28 sequences, all CD8+ CDR3, were shared between patients and controls.

Per the germline V gene, CDR1 is SGHRS and CDR2 is YFSETQ. With 3 bases removed from V and 2 bases from J, the gap between germline ends came to 13 bases. CDR3 size: 15 residues. This clonotype was recorded many times. The antigen is undetermined. The template used for profiling TCR beta VDJ and CDR3 was genomic DNA. TCRdb reanalysed the reads using MiXCR and keeps one entry per CDR3 protein. In the table there are approximately 180,000 distinct CDR3 sequences, roughly 65% of which are singletons. Flow cytometry had shown expanded CD8+CD57+ cells in the patients chosen for sequencing. Diagnosis of severe acquired aplastic anemia applied to all patients.

The chain combines TRBV5-1 with TRBJ2-3; no clear D gene. The sequence came from a human donor with aplastic anemia. The sequenced sample was sorted CD4+, CD8+, or CD8+CD57+ T cells (not recorded which) from PBMCs. The CDR3 bases are TGCGCCAGCAGCTCCCCGGCGGACCACACAGATACGCAGTATTTT. As protein: CASSSPADHTDTQYF.